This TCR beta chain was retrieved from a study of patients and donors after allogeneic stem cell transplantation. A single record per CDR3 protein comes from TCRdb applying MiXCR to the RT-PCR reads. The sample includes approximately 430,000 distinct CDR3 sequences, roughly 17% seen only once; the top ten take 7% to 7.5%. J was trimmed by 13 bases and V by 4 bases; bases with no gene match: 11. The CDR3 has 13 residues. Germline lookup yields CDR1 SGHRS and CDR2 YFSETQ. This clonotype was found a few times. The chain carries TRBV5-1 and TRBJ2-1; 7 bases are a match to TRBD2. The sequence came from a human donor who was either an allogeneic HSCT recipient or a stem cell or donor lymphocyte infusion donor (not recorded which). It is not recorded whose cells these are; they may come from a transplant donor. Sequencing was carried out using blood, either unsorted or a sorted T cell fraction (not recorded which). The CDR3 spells CASSPVSGTTQFF. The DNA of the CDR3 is TGCGCCAGCAGCCCAGTTTCCGGGACTACACAGTTCTTC.